This T cell receptor beta chain was sequenced for a study of OX40 agonist ivuxolimab in advanced cancers. Study-wide background: Of mixed ages from roughly 23 to 80 and averaging about 56 years, the group was about 86% male. Regarding the study as a whole: The antigens recognized by the expanded peripheral T cells, that is their antigen specificity, were not determined.

With regard to this clone: Its target is unknown.

Some clones are missing from TCRdb's copy, which holds only in-frame ones; the method was immunoSEQ multiplex PCR. This sample has 50,000 to 55,000 clones, with approximately 78% found just once. Germline CDR1 SGHVS, CDR2 FNYEAQ. The CDR3 sequence is 11 residues long. Trimming removed 4 bases from V and 6 bases from J, with 6 bases in between. This chain connects TRBV7-6 to TRBJ1-2; a possible D gene is TRBD1 (6 bases). The sequencing used CD4+ or CD8+ T cells sorted from blood, collected in a trial of the OX40 agonist ivuxolimab. This TCR came from an adult with an advanced solid tumor such as melanoma, head and neck, liver or kidney cancer. CDR3 residues: CASSWDNGYTF. DNA of the CDR3: TGTGCCAGCAGCTGGGACAATGGCTACACCTTC.